This TCR beta chain derives from a study of blood T cells in healthy people across ages. A second 7 to 11 cycle PCR used barcoded and J-beta primers. Using its own MiXCR run on the 5' RACE reads, TCRdb lists one record per CDR3 protein. This table has around 1,000,000 distinct CDR3 sequences, 25% appearing once. CDR1 and CDR2 from the germline V gene are SGHTA and FQGNSA. CDR3 length: 15 amino acids. V was pared by 5 bases and J by 7 bases, with 10 bases of the junction left unmatched. This sample was also put to use in a study of T cells of mothers and their children. This second study notes: It was related mother-child pairs that showed slightly higher overlap than unrelated pairs, without reaching significance.

Material for sequencing was blood. The chain carries TRBV7-2 and TRBJ2-2; 7 bases are a match to TRBD2. The clonotype originates from a girl aged 2 to 10 in good health. The CDR3 loop reads CASSLLAGAVGELFF. The CDR3 coding sequence is TGTGCCAGCAGCCTCCTTGCGGGAGCGGTCGGGGAGCTGTTTTTT.